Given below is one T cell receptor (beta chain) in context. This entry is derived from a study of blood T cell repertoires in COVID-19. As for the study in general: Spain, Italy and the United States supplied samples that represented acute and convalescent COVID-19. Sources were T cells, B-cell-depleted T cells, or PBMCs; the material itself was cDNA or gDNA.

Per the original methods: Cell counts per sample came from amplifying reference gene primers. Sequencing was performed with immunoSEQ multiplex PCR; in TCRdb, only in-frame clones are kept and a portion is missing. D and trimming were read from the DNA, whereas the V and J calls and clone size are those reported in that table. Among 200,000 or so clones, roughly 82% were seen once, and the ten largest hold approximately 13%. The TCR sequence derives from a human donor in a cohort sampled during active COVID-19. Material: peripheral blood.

The CDR3 reads CSVEEGRRESNEQFF. The CDR3 bases are TGCAGCGTTGAAGAAGGTCGGCGGGAGAGTAATGAGCAGTTCTTC. The genes are TRBV29-1 and TRBJ2-1, with 7 bases identical to TRBD2. V gave up 0 bases and J gave up 7 bases; unmatched junction bases: 9. The CDR3 extends over 15 amino acids. Germline V gives CDR1 SQVTM, CDR2 ANQGSEA.